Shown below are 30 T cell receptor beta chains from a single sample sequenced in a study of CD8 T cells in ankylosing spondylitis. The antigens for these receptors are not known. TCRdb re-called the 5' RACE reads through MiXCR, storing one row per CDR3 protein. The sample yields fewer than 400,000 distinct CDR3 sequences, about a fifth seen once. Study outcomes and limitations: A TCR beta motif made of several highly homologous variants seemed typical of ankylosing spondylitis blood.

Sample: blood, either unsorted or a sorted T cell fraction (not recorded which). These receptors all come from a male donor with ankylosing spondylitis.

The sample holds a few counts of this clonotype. The CDR3 nucleotides read TGCAGTGCGGACCAGGGGGATCAGCCCCAGCATTTT. It codes for CSADQGDQPQHF. V and J are TRBV20-1 and TRBJ1-5, with 7 positions matching TRBD1. The CDR3 consists of 12 residues. The junction had 4 bases not matched to a gene; V was cut back by 6 bases and J by 5 bases. Germline V gene lookup returns CDR1 DFQATT and CDR2 SNEGSKA (reference sequence).

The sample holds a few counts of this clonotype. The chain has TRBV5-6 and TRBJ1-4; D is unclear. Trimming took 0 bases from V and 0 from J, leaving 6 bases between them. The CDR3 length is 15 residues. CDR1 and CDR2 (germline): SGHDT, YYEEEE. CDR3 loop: CASSLGLATNEKLFF. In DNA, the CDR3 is TGTGCCAGCAGCTTGGGGCTTGCAACTAATGAAAAACTGTTTTTT.

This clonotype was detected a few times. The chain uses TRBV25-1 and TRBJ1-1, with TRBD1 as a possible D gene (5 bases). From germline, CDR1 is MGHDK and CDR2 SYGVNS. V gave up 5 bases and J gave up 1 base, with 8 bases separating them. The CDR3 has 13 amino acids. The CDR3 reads CASSNQGNTEAFF. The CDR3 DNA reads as TGTGCCAGCAGTAACCAGGGGAACACTGAAGCTTTCTTT.

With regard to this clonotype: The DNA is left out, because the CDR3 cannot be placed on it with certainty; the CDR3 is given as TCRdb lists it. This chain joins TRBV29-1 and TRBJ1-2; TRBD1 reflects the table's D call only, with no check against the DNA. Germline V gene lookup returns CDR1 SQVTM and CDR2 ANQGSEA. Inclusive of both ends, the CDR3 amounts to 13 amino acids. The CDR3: CSVEGTNWGSGTF.

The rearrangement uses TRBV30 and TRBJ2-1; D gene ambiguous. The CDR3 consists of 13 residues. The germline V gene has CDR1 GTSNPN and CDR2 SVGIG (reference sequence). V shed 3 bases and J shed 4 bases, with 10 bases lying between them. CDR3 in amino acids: CAWSLGFYNEQFF. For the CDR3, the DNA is TGTGCCTGGAGCCTGGGATTTTACAATGAGCAGTTCTTC.

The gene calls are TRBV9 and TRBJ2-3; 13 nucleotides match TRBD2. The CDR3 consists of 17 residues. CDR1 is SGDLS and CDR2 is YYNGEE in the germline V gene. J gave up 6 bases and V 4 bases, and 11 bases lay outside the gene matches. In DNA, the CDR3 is TGTGCCAGCAGCCGTGCAGGGGGACTAGCGGGACAGGATACGCAGTATTTT. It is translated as CASSRAGGLAGQDTQYF.

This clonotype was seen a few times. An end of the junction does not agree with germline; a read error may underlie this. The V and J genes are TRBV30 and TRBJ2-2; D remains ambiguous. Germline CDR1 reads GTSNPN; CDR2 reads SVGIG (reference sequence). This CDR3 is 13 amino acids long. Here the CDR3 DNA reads TGTGCCTGGAGGGTGCAGAACATCGGGGAGCTGTTTTTT. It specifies CAWRVQNIGELFF.

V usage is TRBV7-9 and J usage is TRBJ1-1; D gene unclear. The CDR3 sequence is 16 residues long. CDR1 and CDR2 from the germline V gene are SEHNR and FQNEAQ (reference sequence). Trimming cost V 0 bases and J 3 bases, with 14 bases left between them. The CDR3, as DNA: TGTGCCAGCAGCTTAGCAAACTCATCTCGGCACACTGAAGCTTTCTTT. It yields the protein CASSLANSSRHTEAFF.

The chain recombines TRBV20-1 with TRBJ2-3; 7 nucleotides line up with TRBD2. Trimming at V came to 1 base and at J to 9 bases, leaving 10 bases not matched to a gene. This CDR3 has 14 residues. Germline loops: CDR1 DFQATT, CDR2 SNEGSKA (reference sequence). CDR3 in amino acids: CSARGDYLLGTQYF. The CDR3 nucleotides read TGCAGTGCTAGAGGGGACTACCTTCTGGGCACGCAGTATTTT.

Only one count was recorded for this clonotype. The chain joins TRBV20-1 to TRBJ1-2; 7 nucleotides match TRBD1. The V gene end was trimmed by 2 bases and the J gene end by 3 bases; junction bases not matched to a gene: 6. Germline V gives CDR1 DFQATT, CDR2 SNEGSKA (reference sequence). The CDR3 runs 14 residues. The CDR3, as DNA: TGCAGTGCTAGAAGGGACAGCATTGACTATGGCTACACCTTC. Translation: CSARRDSIDYGYTF.

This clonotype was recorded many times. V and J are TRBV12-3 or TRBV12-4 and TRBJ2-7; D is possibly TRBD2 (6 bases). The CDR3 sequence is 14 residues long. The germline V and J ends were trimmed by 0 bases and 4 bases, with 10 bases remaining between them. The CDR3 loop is CASSLAGGGYEQYF. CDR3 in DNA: TGTGCCAGCAGTTTAGCGGGAGGCGGGTACGAGCAGTACTTC.

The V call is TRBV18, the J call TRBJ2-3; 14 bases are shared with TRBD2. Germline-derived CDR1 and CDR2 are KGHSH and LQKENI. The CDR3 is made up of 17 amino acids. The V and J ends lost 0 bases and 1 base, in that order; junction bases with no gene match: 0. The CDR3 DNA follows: TGTGCCAGCTCACCACCGGGACTAGCGGGGGGCACAGATACGCAGTATTTT. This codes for CASSPPGLAGGTDTQYF.

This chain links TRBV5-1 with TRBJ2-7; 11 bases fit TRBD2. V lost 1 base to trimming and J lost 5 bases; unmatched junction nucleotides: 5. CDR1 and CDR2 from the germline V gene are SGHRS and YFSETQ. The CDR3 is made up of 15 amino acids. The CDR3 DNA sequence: TGCGCCAGCAGCTTGAAGACTAGCGGGACCGACGAGCAGTACTTC. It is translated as CASSLKTSGTDEQYF.

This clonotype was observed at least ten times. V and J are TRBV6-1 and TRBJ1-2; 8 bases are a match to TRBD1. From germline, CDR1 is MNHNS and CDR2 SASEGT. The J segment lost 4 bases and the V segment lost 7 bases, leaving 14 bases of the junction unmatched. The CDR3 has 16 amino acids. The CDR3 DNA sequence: TGTGCCAGCACCATAGCCGACAGGGGCCCCACCTATGGCTACACCTTC. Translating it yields CASTIADRGPTYGYTF.

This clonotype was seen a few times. CDR3 sequence (DNA): TGTGCCTCAGGGGGGGATGGATCCTACAATGAGCAGTTCTTC. Translated, it gives CASGGDGSYNEQFF. The V call is TRBV28, the J call TRBJ2-1; the D gene could be TRBD1 or TRBD2 (7 bases each). Trimming removed 11 bases from V and 1 base from J, with 15 bases in between. The germline CDR1 and CDR2 sequences are MDHEN and SYDVKM. The CDR3 loop spans 14 amino acids. The full variable domain, with the rest looked up from reference TRBV28 and TRBJ2-1, is DVKVTQSSRYLVKRTGEKVFLECVQDMDHENMFWYRQDPGLGLRLIYFSYDVKMKEKGDIPEGYSVSREKKERFSLILESASTNQTSMYLCASGGDGSYNEQFFGPGTRLTVL.

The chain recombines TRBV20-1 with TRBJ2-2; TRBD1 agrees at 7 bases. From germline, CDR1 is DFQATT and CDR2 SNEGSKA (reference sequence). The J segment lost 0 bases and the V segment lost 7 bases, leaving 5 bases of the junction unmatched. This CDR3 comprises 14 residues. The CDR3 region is CSGTGQPNTGELFF. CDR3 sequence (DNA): TGCAGTGGAACGGGACAGCCGAACACCGGGGAGCTGTTTTTT.

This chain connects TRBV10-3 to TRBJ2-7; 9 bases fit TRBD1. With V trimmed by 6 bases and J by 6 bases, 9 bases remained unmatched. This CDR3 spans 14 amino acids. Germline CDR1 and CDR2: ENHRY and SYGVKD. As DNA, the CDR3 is TGTGCCATCAGCTTCCGGGACAGGGATCCCGAGCAGTACTTC. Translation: CAISFRDRDPEQYF.

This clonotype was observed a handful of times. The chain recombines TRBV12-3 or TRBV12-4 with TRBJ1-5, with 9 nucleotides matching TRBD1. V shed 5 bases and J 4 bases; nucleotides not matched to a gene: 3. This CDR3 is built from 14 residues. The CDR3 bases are TGTGCCAGCAGTCGGGACAGGGAGAATCAGCCCCAGCATTTT. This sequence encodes CASSRDRENQPQHF.

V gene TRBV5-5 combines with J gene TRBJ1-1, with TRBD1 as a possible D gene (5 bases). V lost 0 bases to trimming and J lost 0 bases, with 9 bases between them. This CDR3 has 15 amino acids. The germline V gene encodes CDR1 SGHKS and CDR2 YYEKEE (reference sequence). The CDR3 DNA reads TGTGCCAGCAGCTTGGCCCGGGGGATGAACACTGAAGCTTTCTTT. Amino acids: CASSLARGMNTEAFF.

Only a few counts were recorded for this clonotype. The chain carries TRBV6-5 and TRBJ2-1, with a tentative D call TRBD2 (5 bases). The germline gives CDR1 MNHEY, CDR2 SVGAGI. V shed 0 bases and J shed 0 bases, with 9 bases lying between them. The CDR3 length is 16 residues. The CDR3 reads CASSYSGGSSYNEQFF. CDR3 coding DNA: TGTGCCAGCAGTTACTCGGGTGGGAGCTCCTACAATGAGCAGTTCTTC.

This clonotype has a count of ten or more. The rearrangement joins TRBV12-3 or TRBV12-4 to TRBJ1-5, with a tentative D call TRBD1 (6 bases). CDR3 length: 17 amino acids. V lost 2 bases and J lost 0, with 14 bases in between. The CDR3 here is CASSLTGGTYSNQPQHF. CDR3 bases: TGTGCCAGCAGTTTAACCGGGGGCACCTATAGCAATCAGCCCCAGCATTTT.

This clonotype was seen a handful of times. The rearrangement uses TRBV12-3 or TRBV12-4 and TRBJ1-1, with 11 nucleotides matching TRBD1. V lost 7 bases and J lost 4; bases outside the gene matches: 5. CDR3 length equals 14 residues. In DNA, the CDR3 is TGTGCCAGCAACCCCGGGACAGGGGGCACTGAAGCTTTCTTT. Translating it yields CASNPGTGGTEAFF.

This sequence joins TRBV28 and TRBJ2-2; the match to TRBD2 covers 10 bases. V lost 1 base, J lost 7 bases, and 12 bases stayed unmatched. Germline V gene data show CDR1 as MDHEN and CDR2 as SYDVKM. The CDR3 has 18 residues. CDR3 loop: CASSLLGSSGRAIGELFF. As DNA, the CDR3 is TGTGCCAGCAGTTTATTGGGTTCGAGCGGGAGGGCAATCGGGGAGCTGTTTTTT.

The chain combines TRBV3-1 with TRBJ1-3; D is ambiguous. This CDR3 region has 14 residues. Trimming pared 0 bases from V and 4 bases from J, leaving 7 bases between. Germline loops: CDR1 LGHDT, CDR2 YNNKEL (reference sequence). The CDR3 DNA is TGTGCCAGCAGCCAAGAGGGTGAGGGAAACACCATATATTTT. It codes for CASSQEGEGNTIYF.

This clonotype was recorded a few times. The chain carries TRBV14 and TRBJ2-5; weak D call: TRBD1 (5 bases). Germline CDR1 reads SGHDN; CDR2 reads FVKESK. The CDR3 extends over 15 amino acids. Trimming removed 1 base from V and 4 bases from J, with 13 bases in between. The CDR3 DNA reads TGTGCCAGCAGCCAAGTCCCATGGGGCGGAGAGACCCAGTACTTC. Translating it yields CASSQVPWGGETQYF.

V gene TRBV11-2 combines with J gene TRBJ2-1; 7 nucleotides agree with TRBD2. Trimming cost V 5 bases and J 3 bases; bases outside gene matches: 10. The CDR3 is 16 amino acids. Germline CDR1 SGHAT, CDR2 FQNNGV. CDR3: CASSPSVGLVYNEQFF. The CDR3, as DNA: TGTGCCAGCAGCCCTTCCGTAGGACTAGTCTACAATGAGCAGTTCTTC.

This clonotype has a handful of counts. The CDR3 loop reads CASSLRTGYNGYTF. The CDR3 DNA is TGCGCCAGCAGCCTAAGGACAGGGTATAATGGCTACACCTTC. The genes are TRBV4-3 and TRBJ1-2; the match to TRBD1 covers 8 bases. The CDR3 extends over 14 amino acids. Germline values: CDR1 LGHNA, CDR2 YSLEER. V shed 4 bases and J 6 bases; nucleotides not matched to a gene: 7.

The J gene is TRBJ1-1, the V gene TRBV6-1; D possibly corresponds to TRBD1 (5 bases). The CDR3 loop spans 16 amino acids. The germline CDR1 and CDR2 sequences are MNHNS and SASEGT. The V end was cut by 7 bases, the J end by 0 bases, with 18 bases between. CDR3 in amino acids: CASKEGRRGMNTEAFF. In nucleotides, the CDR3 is TGTGCCAGCAAGGAGGGGCGACGGGGCATGAACACTGAAGCTTTCTTT.

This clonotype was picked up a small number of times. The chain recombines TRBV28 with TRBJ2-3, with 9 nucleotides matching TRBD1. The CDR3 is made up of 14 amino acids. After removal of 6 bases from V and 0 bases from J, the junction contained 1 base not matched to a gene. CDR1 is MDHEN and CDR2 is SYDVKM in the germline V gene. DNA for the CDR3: TGTGCCAGCAGGACAGGGGGGAGCACAGATACGCAGTATTTT. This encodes CASRTGGSTDTQYF.

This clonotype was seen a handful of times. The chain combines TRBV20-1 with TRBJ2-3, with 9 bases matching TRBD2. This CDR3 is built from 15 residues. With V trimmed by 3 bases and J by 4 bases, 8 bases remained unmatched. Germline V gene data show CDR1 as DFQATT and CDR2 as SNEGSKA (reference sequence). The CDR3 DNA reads TGCAGTGCTAGGGCGGTAGCGGGAGCTCCAGATACGCAGTATTTT. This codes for CSARAVAGAPDTQYF.